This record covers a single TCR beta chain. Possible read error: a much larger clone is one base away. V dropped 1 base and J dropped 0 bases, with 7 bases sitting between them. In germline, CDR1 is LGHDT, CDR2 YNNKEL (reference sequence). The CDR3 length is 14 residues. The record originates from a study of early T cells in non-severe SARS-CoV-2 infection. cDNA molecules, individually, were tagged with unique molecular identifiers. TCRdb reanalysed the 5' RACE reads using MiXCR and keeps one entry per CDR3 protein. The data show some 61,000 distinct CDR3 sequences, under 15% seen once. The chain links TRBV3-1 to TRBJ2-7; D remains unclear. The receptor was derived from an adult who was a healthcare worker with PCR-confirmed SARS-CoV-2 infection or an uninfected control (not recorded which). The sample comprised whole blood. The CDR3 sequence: CASSQAQHSYEQYF. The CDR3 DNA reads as TGTGCCAGCAGCCAAGCTCAGCACTCCTACGAGCAGTACTTC.